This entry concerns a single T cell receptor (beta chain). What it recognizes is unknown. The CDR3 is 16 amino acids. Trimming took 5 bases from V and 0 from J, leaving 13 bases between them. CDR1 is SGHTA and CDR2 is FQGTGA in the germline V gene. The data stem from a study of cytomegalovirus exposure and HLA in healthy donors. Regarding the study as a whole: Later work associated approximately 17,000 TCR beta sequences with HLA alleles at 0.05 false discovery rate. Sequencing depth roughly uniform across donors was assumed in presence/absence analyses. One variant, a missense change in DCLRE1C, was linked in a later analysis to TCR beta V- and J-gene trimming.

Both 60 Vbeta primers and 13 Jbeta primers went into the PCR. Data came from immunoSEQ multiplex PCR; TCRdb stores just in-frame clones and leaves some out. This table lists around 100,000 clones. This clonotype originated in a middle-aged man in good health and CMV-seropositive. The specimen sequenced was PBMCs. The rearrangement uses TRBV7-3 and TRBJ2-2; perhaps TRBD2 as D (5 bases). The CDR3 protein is CASSISGNPNTGELFF. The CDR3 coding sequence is TGTGCCAGCAGCATCTCCGGGAATCCGAACACCGGGGAGCTGTTTTTT.